Shown below are 14 T cell receptor beta chains from a single sample sequenced in a study of cytotoxic CD8 clonotypes in ibrutinib-treated CLL. Here immunoSEQ multiplex PCR was the method, and the copy in TCRdb shows in-frame clones only, minus some. The sample lists around 60,000 clones, less than 75% occurring once. Sequences were derived from PBMCs, sampled after 12 months of ibrutinib treatment. The receptors were sampled from a human donor with chronic lymphocytic leukemia.

The chain carries TRBV6-1 and TRBJ1-2, with TRBD1 matching over 7 bases. CDR1 is MNHNS and CDR2 is SASEGT in the germline V gene. The ends lost 4 bases at V and 8 bases at J; junction bases unmatched: 7. This CDR3 has 13 amino acids. The DNA of the CDR3 is TGTGCCAGCAGTGGACAGGGTGTTGACGGCTACACCTTC. Translating gives CASSGQGVDGYTF.

The J gene is TRBJ2-7, the V gene TRBV10-3, with 8 bases fitting TRBD1. The V segment lost 7 bases and the J segment 3 bases; nucleotides outside the gene matches: 8. The CDR3 is made up of 14 amino acids. Germline CDR1 ENHRY, CDR2 SYGVKD. CDR3 sequence reads: CAINGQGKLYEQYF. In DNA form, the CDR3 reads TGTGCCATCAACGGACAGGGTAAACTCTACGAGCAGTACTTC.

CDR3 DNA: TGTGCCAGCACCGACCCATTCTCTGGAAACACCATATATTTT. Translating gives CASTDPFSGNTIYF. The rearrangement joins TRBV6-5 to TRBJ1-3; D is undetermined. CDR3 length: 14 amino acids. The germline V gene encodes CDR1 MNHEY and CDR2 SVGAGI. Trimming left V 7 bases short and J 0 bases short, with 10 bases between.

This chain connects TRBV5-6 to TRBJ1-4; no clear D gene. Trimming removed 2 bases at V and 0 bases at J, with 11 bases between. This CDR3 spans 16 amino acids. The germline V gene encodes CDR1 SGHDT and CDR2 YYEEEE. The CDR3 DNA sequence: TGTGCCAGCAGCTTTCGTCCAGTTGCAACTAATGAAAAACTGTTTTTT. Amino acids: CASSFRPVATNEKLFF.

The chain is built from TRBV9 and TRBJ1-2, with 10 bases that match TRBD1. The CDR3 has 14 residues. V lost 3 bases to trimming and J lost 5 bases; unmatched junction nucleotides: 4. CDR1 is SGDLS and CDR2 is YYNGEE in the germline V gene. The chain's CDR3 is CASSATGGWYGYTF. The CDR3, as DNA: TGTGCCAGCAGCGCGACAGGGGGCTGGTATGGCTACACCTTC.

This sequence joins TRBV9 and TRBJ2-3; maybe TRBD1 (6 bases). Trimming took 4 bases from V and 5 from J, leaving 14 bases between them. CDR3 size: 14 residues. Germline CDR1 is SGDLS and CDR2 is YYNGEE. This CDR3 is CASSTGLGQDTQYF. CDR3 in DNA: TGTGCCAGCAGCACAGGGTTGGGCCAAGATACGCAGTATTTT.

As to this clone: A much larger clone sits a single nucleotide away, making a read error possible. Different DNA sequences within this sample yield the same CDR3. V gene TRBV7-9 combines with J gene TRBJ1-1, with D hard to call. The V end lost 1 base, the J end lost 1 base, and 4 bases lay between the germline ends. CDR3 length: 13 residues. CDR1 and CDR2 (germline): SEHNR, FQNEAQ (reference sequence). CDR3 loop: CASSLEGNTEAFF. Written as DNA, the CDR3 is TGTGCCAGCAGCTTAGAAGGGAACACTGAAGCTTTCTTT.

At least ten counts were recorded for this clone. The chain links TRBV28 to TRBJ1-5; possible D gene TRBD1, 5 bases. This CDR3 region has 13 residues. Germline CDR1 and CDR2: MDHEN and SYDVKM. The V and J ends lost 0 bases and 5 bases respectively, with 5 bases between them. This CDR3 reads CASSLWGDQPQHF. Here the CDR3 DNA reads TGTGCCAGCAGTTTATGGGGGGATCAGCCCCAGCATTTT.

This clone was counted a few times. The rearrangement links TRBV9 to TRBJ2-3; D is possibly TRBD1 (6 bases). Germline CDR1 is SGDLS and CDR2 is YYNGEE. The V end was cut by 0 bases, the J end by 3 bases, with 14 bases between. This CDR3 is 16 amino acids long. The CDR3 coding sequence is TGTGCCAGCAGCGTAGTGCAGGGGCGAAGGACAGATACGCAGTATTTT. Amino acids: CASSVVQGRRTDTQYF.

This clone was found a few times. The chain is built from TRBV10-2 and TRBJ2-3; 9 bases align to TRBD2. From germline, CDR1 is WSHSY and CDR2 SAAADI. The V and J ends lost 8 bases and 1 base, in that order; junction bases with no gene match: 7. The CDR3 sequence is 15 residues long. The CDR3 DNA sequence: TGCGCCAGCGCTAAGCGGGGGGACGGCACAGATACGCAGTATTTT. Residues: CASAKRGDGTDTQYF.

The J gene is TRBJ1-2, the V gene TRBV2; D possibly corresponds to TRBD1 (5 bases). CDR1 is SNHLY, CDR2 FYNNEI, per germline. V was pared by 0 bases and J by 4 bases, with 15 bases between. CDR3 length: 16 amino acids. The CDR3 region is CASSEARVWSVYGYTF. The CDR3 nucleotides read TGTGCCAGCAGTGAAGCCAGGGTCTGGAGCGTCTATGGCTACACCTTC.

V usage is TRBV7-2 and J usage is TRBJ2-7; possible D gene TRBD2, 5 bases. Germline CDR1 reads SGHTA; CDR2 reads FQGNSA. The CDR3 covers 13 residues. Trimming removed 2 bases at V and 7 bases at J, with 12 bases between. DNA of the CDR3: TGTGCCAGCAGCTTAAACGGGGTAAGGGAGCAGTACTTC. This codes for CASSLNGVREQYF.

This clone turned up a few times. Sequence at one end of the junction differs from germline and may be a read error. The chain links TRBV5-1 to TRBJ1-2; no firm D call. Germline V gene data show CDR1 as SGHRS and CDR2 as YFSETQ. This CDR3 has 14 amino acids. CDR3 amino acids: CASSLGRQGYGYTF. As DNA, the CDR3 is TGCGCCAGCAGTTTGGGGAGACAAGGCTATGGCTACACCTTC.

The rearrangement links TRBV7-2 to TRBJ1-5; D unresolved. Trimming took off 0 bases at V and 6 bases at J, with 12 bases between the two ends. This CDR3 is 15 amino acids long. Germline lookup yields CDR1 SGHTA and CDR2 FQGNSA. The CDR3, as DNA: TGTGCCAGCAGCTTAGCGCAGGCCTCTGGTCAGCCCCAGCATTTT. It encodes CASSLAQASGQPQHF.